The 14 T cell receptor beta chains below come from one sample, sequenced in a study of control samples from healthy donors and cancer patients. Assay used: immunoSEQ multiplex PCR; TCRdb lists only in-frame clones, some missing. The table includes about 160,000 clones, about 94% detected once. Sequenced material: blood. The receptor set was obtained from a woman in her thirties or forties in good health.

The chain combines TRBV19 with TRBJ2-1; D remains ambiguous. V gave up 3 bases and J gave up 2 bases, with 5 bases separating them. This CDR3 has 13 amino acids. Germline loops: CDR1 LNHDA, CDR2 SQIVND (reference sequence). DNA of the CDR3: TGTGCCAGTAGTATCCCCCCCTACAATGAGCAGTTCTTC. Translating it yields CASSIPPYNEQFF.

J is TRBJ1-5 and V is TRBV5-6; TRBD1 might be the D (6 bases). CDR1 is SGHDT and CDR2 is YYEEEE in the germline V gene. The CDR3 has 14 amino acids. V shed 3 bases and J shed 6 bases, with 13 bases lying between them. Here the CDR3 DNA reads TGTGCCAGCAGCTCGGGGGGCCGGAGTCAGCCCCAGCATTTT. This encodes CASSSGGRSQPQHF.

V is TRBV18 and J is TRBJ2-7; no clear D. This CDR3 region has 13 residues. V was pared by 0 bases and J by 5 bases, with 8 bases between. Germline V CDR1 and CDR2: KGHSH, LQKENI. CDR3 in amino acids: CASSPPGYHEQYF. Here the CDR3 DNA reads TGTGCCAGCTCACCACCTGGATACCACGAGCAGTACTTC.

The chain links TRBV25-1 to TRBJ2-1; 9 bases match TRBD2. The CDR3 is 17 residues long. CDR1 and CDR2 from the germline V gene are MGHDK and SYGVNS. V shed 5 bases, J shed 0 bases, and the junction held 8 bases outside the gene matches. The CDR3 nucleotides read TGTGCCAGCAGTCCCCCTAGCGGGGTAAGCTCCTACAATGAGCAGTTCTTC. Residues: CASSPPSGVSSYNEQFF.

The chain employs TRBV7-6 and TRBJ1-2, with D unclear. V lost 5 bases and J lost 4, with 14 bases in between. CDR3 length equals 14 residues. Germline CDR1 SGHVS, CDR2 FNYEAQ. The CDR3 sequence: CASSHPRIPYGYTF. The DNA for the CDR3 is TGTGCCAGCAGCCACCCGAGGATTCCCTATGGCTACACCTTC.

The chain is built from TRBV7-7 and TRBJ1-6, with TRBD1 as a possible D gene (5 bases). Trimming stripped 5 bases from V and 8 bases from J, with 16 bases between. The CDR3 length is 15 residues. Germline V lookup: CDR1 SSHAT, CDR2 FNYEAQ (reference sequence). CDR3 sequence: CASSAAGDYYSPLHF. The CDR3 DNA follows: TGTGCCAGCAGCGCCGCGGGGGACTACTATTCACCCCTCCACTTT.

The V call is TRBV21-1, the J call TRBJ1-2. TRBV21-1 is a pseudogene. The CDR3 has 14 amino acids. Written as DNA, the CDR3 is TGTGCCAGCAGCATAGGACCGAATAACTATGGCTACACCTTC. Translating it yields CASSIGPNNYGYTF.

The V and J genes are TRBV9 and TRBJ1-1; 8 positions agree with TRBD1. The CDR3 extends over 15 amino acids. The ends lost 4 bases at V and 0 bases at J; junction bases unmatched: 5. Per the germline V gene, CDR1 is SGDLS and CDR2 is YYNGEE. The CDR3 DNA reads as TGTGCCAGCAGCTCATCAGGGGGCCTGAACACTGAAGCTTTCTTT. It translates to CASSSSGGLNTEAFF.

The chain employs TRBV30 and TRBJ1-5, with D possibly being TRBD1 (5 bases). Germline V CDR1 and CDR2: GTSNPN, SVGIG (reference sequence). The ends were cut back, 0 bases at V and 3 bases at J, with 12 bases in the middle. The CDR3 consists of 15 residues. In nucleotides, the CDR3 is TGTGCCTGGAGTGTAGCCGGGGCCCTCAATCAGCCCCAGCATTTT. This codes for CAWSVAGALNQPQHF.

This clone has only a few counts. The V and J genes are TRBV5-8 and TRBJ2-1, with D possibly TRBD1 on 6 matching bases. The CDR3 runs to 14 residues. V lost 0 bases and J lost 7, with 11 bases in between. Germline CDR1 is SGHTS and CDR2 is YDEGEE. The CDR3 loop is CASSLDRASNEQFF. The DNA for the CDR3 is TGTGCCAGCAGCTTGGACAGGGCTTCAAATGAGCAGTTCTTC.

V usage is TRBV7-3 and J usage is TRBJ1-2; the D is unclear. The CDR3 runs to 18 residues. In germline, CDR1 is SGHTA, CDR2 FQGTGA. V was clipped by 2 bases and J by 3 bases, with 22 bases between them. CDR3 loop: CASSLWSGIQGKDYGYTF. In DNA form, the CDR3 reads TGTGCCAGCAGCTTATGGTCGGGGATACAAGGTAAGGACTATGGCTACACCTTC.

The CDR3 DNA reads TGTGCCAGCAGCCAAGGGGCAGGGGACTATGGCTACACCTTC. This codes for CASSQGAGDYGYTF. The rearrangement links TRBV14 to TRBJ1-2; tentatively, D is TRBD1 (6 bases). The CDR3 loop spans 14 amino acids. With 1 base removed from V and 3 bases from J, the gap between germline ends came to 9 bases. The germline V gene has CDR1 SGHDN and CDR2 FVKESK.

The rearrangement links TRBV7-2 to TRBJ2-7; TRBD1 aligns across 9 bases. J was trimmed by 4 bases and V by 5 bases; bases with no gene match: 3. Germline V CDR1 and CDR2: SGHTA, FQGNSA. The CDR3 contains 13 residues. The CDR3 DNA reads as TGTGCCAGCAGCGTAGACAGGGGGTACGAGCAGTACTTC. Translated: CASSVDRGYEQYF.

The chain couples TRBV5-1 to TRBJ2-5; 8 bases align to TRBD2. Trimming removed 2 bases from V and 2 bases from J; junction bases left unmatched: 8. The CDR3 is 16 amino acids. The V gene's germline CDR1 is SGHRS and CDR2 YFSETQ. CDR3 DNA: TGCGCCAGCAGCTTACCAGCGGGAGCCCCACAAGAGACCCAGTACTTC. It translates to CASSLPAGAPQETQYF.